A selection of T cell receptor beta chains follows, all from one sample in a study of graft-versus-host responses after intestinal transplantation. Sequencing used immunoSEQ multiplex PCR; TCRdb keeps in-frame clones, though not all of them. The sample lists some 9,800 clones; about 90% were seen once. The sample consisted of PBMCs, taken roughly 46 days after intestinal transplant. The source of these receptors is a human patient who received an intestinal transplant, so some T cells may come from the graft donor. CDR3s include the opening cysteine and the closing phenylalanine or tryptophan.

v_gene	j_gene	CDR3aa
TRBV5-1	TRBJ2-5	CASSFSGVNPTRETQYF
TRBV6-5	TRBJ2-3	CASSYSSTDTQYF
TRBV7-9	TRBJ2-5	CASSLDRGGETQYF
TRBV15	TRBJ2-1	CATSRGYNEQFF
TRBV6-5	TRBJ1-5	CASSYSKNQPQHF
TRBV6-5	TRBJ2-7	CASSYLSSGRADEQYF
TRBV25-1	TRBJ1-3	CASTPGNTIYF
TRBV19	TRBJ2-5	CASRITHGIQETQYF
TRBV9	TRBJ1-2	CASSGIYYRYGYTF
TRBV9	TRBJ1-6	CASSVTGRYSPLHF
TRBV19	TRBJ1-2	CASNPENGLLYGYTF
TRBV6-1	TRBJ2-3	CASSAADTQYF
TRBV13	TRBJ1-1	CASSPSAMNTEAFF
TRBV27	TRBJ2-7	CASSPRGGSSYEQYF
TRBV28	TRBJ1-5	CASSLGPQPQHF
TRBV6-1	TRBJ2-5	CASSDWETQYF
TRBV10-3	TRBJ1-1	CAIRQTGVNTEAFF
TRBV5-1	TRBJ2-6	CASSRTGDANVLTF